Listed below are T cell receptor beta chains from one sample, sequenced in a study of OX40 agonist ivuxolimab in advanced cancers. The table came from immunoSEQ multiplex PCR; TCRdb's copy has only in-frame clones and leaves some out. This sample has some 28,000 clones, with approximately 86% found just once. This material consisted of CD4+ or CD8+ T cells sorted from blood, taken in a trial of the OX40 agonist ivuxolimab. The receptors shown here come from an adult with an advanced solid tumor such as melanoma, head and neck, liver or kidney cancer. Each CDR3 is given with its conserved first and last residue. Each record gives: V gene, CDR3 length, CDR3 protein.

v_gene: TRBV9
len: 14
CDR3aa: CASSVEGYTGELFF

v_gene: TRBV9
len: 13
CDR3aa: CASSDDSHEKLFF

v_gene: TRBV11-2
len: 15
CDR3aa: CASSLDVQGNYGYTF

v_gene: TRBV7-8
len: 14
CDR3aa: CASSLRDRVNEQYF

v_gene: TRBV6-6
len: 14
CDR3aa: CASSYTPGRDEQYF

v_gene: TRBV11-2
len: 14
CDR3aa: CASSGQSDGTEAFF

v_gene: TRBV27
len: 15
CDR3aa: CASSPQRDGSYEQYF

v_gene: TRBV7-2
len: 15
CDR3aa: CASSGSGGPADTQYF

v_gene: TRBV30
len: 11
CDR3aa: CAGQTNTEAFF

v_gene: TRBV4-1
len: 18
CDR3aa: CASSQYGPDRGTTDTQYF

v_gene: TRBV15
len: 9
CDR3aa: CATRLPLHF

v_gene: TRBV6-5
len: 12
CDR3aa: CASRAGHYEQYF

v_gene: TRBV27
len: 11
CDR3aa: CASSEYNEQFF

v_gene: TRBV30
len: 11
CDR3aa: CAWSVVQGQFF

v_gene: TRBV19
len: 15
CDR3aa: CASINVGGGDNEQFF

v_gene: TRBV10-3
len: 14
CDR3aa: CAIRGQGADTEAFF

v_gene: TRBV5-5
len: 14
CDR3aa: CASSLDRINQPQHF

v_gene: TRBV27
len: 14
CDR3aa: CASSLRGPPYEQYF

v_gene: TRBV7-9
len: 13
CDR3aa: CASSLQGYEKLFF

v_gene: TRBV28
len: 15
CDR3aa: CASSATGKFDQPQHF

v_gene: TRBV6-1
len: 15
CDR3aa: CASSVPRDRIYEQYF

v_gene: TRBV28
len: 16
CDR3aa: CASSSLSPGGVGPQHF

v_gene: TRBV7-9
len: 17
CDR3aa: CASSPSIGVSGNQPQHF

v_gene: TRBV6-5
len: 12
CDR3aa: CASSYGRREQYF

v_gene: TRBV6-6
len: 12
CDR3aa: CASSWGRDEQFF